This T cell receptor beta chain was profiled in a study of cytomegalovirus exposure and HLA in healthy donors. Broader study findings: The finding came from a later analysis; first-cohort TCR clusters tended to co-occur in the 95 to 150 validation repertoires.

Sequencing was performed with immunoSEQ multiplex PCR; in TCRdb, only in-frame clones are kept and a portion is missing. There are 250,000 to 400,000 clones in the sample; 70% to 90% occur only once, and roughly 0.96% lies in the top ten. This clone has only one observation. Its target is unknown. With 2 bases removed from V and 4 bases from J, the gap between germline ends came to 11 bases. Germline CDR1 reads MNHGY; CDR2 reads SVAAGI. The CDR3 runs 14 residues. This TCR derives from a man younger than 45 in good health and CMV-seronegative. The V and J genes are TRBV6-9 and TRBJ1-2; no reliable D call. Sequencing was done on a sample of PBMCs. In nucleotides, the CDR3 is TGTGCCAGCAGTTATACTCAGGATGCCTATGGCTACACCTTC. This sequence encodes CASSYTQDAYGYTF.